This TCR beta chain was observed in a study of cytomegalovirus exposure and HLA in healthy donors. The PCR had 60 Vbeta and 13 Jbeta primers. Sequencing was performed with immunoSEQ multiplex PCR; in TCRdb, only in-frame clones are kept and a portion is missing. Of fewer than 200,000 clones in the sample, roughly 80% were seen once. Germline lookup yields CDR1 SGHTA and CDR2 FQGNSA. This CDR3 region has 16 residues. The J segment lost 0 bases and the V segment lost 4 bases, leaving 8 bases of the junction unmatched. This sequence joins TRBV7-2 and TRBJ1-1; 7 bases align to TRBD1. Sequencing was done on a sample of PBMCs. The origin of this receptor is a young woman in good health and CMV-seronegative. The CDR3: CASSSGQAIMNTEAFF. CDR3 nucleotide sequence: TGTGCCAGCAGCTCCGGACAGGCTATTATGAACACTGAAGCTTTCTTT.